This passage covers 2 T cell receptor beta chains from one sample sequenced in a study of T cell therapy after organ transplantation. The time point was: 4-8 weeks after completion of therapy. Their specific antigens are unknown. The repertoire was sequenced with immunoSEQ multiplex PCR; TCRdb's copy has only in-frame clones and lacks some. The data contain 20,000 or so clones, approximately 85% of them seen just once; the ten biggest clones take up about a tenth. This sample comprised CD8+ T cells from blood, obtained after autologous CMV-specific T cell therapy. These receptors all come from a human patient who had received a solid organ transplant and had CMV disease. The graft donor may be the source of some T cells.

The CDR3 DNA sequence: TGTGCCAGCAGCTTAGAGGACAGGACCATCACAGATACGCAGTATTTT. Residues: CASSLEDRTITDTQYF. V is TRBV5-8 and J is TRBJ2-3, with 7 bases aligning to TRBD1. The CDR3 is made up of 16 amino acids. J was trimmed by 2 bases and V by 2 bases; bases with no gene match: 8. From germline, CDR1 is SGHTS and CDR2 YDEGEE. The full variable domain, its missing parts supplied by reference TRBV5-8 and TRBJ2-3, is EAGVTQSPTHLIKTRGQQATLRCSPISGHTSVYWYQQALGLGLQFLLWYDEGEERNRGNFPPRFSGRQFPNYSSELNVNALELEDSALYLCASSLEDRTITDTQYFGPGTRLTVL.

This clone showed up just a few times. The chain links TRBV29-1 to TRBJ1-1; D gene uncertain. In germline, CDR1 is SQVTM, CDR2 ANQGSEA. CDR3 length: 11 residues. The V end was cut by 4 bases, the J end by 0 bases, with 3 bases between. In nucleotides, the CDR3 is TGCAGCGTTGGAGTGAACACTGAAGCTTTCTTT. Protein sequence: CSVGVNTEAFF.